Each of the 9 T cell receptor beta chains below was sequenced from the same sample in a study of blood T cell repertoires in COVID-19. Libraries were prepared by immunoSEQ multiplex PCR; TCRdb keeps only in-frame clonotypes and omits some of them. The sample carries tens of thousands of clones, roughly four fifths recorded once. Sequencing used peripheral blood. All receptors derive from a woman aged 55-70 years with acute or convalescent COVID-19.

This CDR3 reads CASTTGDRGYEQYF. The CDR3 nucleotides are TGTGCCAGCACAACAGGGGACAGGGGATACGAGCAGTACTTC. The gene calls are TRBV6-5 and TRBJ2-7, with 10 bases matching TRBD1. Germline CDR1 MNHEY, CDR2 SVGAGI. V lost 7 bases to trimming and J lost 4 bases; unmatched junction nucleotides: 7. CDR3 length: 14 residues.

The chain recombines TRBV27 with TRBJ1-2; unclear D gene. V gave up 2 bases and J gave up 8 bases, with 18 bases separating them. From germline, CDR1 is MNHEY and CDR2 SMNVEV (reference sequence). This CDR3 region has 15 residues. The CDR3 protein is CASSLTSPGLEGYTF. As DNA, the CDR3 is TGTGCCAGCAGTTTAACCAGCCCCGGACTGGAGGGCTACACCTTC.

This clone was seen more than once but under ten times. DNA for the CDR3: TGTGCCAGTAGTAGCGGGACAGGGGGAGAAATAGGGACCTACGAGCAGTACTTC. It is translated as CASSSGTGGEIGTYEQYF. V is TRBV19 and J is TRBJ2-7, with 11 positions matching TRBD1. The V gene's germline CDR1 is LNHDA and CDR2 SQIVND (reference sequence). V trimming: 4 bases; J trimming: 2 bases; junction bases outside the gene matches: 13. This CDR3 contains 18 residues.

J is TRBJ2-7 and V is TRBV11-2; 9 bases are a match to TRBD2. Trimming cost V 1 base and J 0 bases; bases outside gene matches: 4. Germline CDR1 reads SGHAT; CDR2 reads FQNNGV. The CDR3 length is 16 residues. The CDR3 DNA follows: TGTGCCAGCAGCTTAGCGGCTAGCGGGGACTCCTACGAGCAGTACTTC. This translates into CASSLAASGDSYEQYF.

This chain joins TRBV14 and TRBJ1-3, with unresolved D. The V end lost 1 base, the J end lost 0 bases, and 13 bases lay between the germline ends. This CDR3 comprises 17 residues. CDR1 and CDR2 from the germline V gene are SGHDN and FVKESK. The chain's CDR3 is CASSQVAGSFSGNTIYF. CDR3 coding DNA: TGTGCCAGCAGCCAAGTGGCAGGATCTTTCTCTGGAAACACCATATATTTT.

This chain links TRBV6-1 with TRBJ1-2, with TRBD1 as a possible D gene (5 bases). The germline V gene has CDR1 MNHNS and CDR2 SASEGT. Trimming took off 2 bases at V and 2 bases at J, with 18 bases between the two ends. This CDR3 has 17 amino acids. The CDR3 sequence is CASSERVTAGQNYGYTF. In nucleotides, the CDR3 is TGTGCCAGCAGTGAACGTGTGACCGCGGGGCAGAACTATGGCTACACCTTC.

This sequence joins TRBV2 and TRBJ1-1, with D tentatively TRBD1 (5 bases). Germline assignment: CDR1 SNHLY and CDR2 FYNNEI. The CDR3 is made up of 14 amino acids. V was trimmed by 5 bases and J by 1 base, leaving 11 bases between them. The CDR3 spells CASSPRGQNTEAFF. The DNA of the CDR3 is TGTGCCAGCAGTCCCCGCGGACAGAACACTGAAGCTTTCTTT. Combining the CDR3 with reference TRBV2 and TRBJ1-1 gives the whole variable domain EPEVTQTPSHQVTQMGQEVILRCVPISNHLYFYWYRQILGQKVEFLVSFYNNEISEKSEIFDDQFSVERPDGSNFTLKIRSTKLEDSAMYFCASSPRGQNTEAFFGQGTRLTVV.

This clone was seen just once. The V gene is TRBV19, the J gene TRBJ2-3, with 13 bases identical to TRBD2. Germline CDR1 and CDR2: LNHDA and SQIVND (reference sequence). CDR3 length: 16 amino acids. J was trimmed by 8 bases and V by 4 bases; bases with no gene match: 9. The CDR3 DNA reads TGTGCCAGTAGTAACGGACTAGCGGGGGTTGTAGGTACGCAGTATTTT. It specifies CASSNGLAGVVGTQYF.

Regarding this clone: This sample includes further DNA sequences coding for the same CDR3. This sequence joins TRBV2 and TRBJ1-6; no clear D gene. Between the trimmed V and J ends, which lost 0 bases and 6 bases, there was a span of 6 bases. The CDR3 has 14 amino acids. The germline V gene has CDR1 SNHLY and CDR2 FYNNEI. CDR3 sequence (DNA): TGTGCCAGCAGTGAAGCGCGGGTTAATTCACCCCTCCACTTT. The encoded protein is CASSEARVNSPLHF.